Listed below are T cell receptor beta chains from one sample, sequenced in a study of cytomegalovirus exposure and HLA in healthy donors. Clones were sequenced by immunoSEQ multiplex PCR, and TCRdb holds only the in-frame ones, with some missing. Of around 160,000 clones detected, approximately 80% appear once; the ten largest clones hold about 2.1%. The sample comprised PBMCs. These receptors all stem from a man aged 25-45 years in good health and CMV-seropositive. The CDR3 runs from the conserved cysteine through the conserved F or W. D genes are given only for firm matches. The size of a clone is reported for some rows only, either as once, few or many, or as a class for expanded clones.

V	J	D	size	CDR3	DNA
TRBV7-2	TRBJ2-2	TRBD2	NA	CASSFRGGGPGELFF	TGTGCCAGCAGCTTCCGCGGGGGGGGACCCGGGGAGCTGTTTTTT
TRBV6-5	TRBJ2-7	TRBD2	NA	CASKRLAGSSYEQYF	TGTGCCAGCAAACGACTAGCGGGGAGCTCCTACGAGCAGTACTTC
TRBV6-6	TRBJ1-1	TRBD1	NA	CASSPTGTGTEAFF	TGTGCCAGCAGTCCTACCGGGACAGGGACCGAAGCTTTCTTT
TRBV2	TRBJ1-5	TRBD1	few	CASTAEGADSNQPQHF	TGTGCCAGCACTGCGGAGGGGGCGGATAGCAATCAGCCCCAGCATTTT
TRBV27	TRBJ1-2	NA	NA	CASSISGGNYGYTF	TGTGCCAGCAGTATATCGGGGGGGAACTATGGCTACACCTTC
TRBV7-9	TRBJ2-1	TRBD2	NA	CASSLALAGAYNEQFF	TGTGCCAGCAGCTTAGCGCTAGCGGGGGCATACAATGAGCAGTTCTTC
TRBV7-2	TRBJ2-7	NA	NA	CASSPMGGLSTYEQYF	TGTGCCAGCAGCCCCATGGGGGGTCTATCTACCTACGAGCAGTACTTC
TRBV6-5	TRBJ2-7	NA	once	CASSYSIRNEQYF	TGTGCCAGCAGTTACTCGATCAGGAACGAGCAGTACTTC
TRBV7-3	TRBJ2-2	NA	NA	CASSLNSRGMETGELFF	TGTGCCAGCAGCTTAAATTCCAGGGGAATGGAAACCGGGGAGCTGTTTTTT
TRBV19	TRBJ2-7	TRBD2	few	CASSLAGPSYEQYF	TGTGCCAGTAGCCTAGCGGGGCCATCCTACGAGCAGTACTTC
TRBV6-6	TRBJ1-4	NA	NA	CASGTPEKLFF	TGTGCCAGCGGGACACCAGAAAAACTGTTTTTT
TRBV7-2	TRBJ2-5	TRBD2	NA	CASSSGTSGTQETQYF	TGTGCCAGCAGCTCAGGGACTAGCGGGACACAAGAGACCCAGTACTTC
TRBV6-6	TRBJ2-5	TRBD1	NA	CASSPGTVETQYF	TGTGCCAGCAGCCCTGGGACAGTAGAGACCCAGTACTTC
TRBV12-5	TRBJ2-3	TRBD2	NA	CASGLVAGVTSFTDTQYF	TGTGCTAGTGGTTTGGTAGCGGGGGTTACATCGTTCACAGATACGCAGTATTTT
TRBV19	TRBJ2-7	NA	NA	CASSIRGEIFYEQYF	TGTGCCAGTTCCATCCGCGGGGAGATCTTTTACGAGCAGTACTTC
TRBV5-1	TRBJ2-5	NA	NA	CASSLDSTEETQYF	TGCGCCAGCAGCTTGGACTCGACAGAAGAGACCCAGTACTTC
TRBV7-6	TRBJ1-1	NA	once	CASSFLKAGDTGRENTEAFF	TGTGCCAGCAGCTTTCTCAAGGCGGGGGACACTGGTCGGGAGAACACTGAAGCTTTCTTT
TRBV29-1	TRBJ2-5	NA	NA	CSVLPTGSQETQYF	TGCAGCGTTCTTCCAACAGGGTCCCAAGAGACCCAGTACTTC
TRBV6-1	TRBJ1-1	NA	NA	CASSPRRQSTEAFF	TGTGCCAGCAGTCCGCGGCGACAGAGCACTGAAGCTTTCTTT
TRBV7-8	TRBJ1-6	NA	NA	CASSETGGNSPLHF	TGTGCCAGCAGCGAGACAGGTGGGAATTCACCCCTCCACTTT
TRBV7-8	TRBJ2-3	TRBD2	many	CASMPSGGLGDTQYF	TGTGCCAGCATGCCTAGCGGGGGCCTAGGGGATACGCAGTATTTT
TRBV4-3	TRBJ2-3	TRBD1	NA	CASSLQGGSTDTQYF	TGCGCCAGCAGCTTACAGGGGGGAAGCACAGATACGCAGTATTTT
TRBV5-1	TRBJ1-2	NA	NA	CASSLGSQVFNYGYTF	TGCGCCAGCAGCTTGGGTAGTCAGGTCTTTAACTATGGCTACACCTTC
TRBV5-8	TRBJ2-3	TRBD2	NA	CASSLGTSIDTQYF	TGTGCCAGCAGCTTGGGGACTAGCATAGATACGCAGTATTTT
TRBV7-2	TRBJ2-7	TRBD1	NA	CASSPLLQGSPYEQYF	TGTGCCAGCAGCCCCCTCTTACAGGGGAGTCCTTACGAGCAGTACTTC
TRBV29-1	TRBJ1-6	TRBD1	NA	CSVATGGSPLHF	TGCAGCGTTGCGACAGGGGGTTCACCCCTCCACTTT
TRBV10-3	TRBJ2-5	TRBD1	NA	CAISEPTGVEETQYF	TGTGCCATCAGTGAGCCGACAGGGGTAGAGGAGACCCAGTACTTC
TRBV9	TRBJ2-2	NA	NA	CASSIDETRTGELFF	TGTGCCAGCAGCATAGACGAGACTCGCACCGGGGAGCTGTTTTTT
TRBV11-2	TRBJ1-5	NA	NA	CASGGGRSNQPQHF	TGTGCCAGCGGGGGGGGGAGAAGCAATCAGCCCCAGCATTTT
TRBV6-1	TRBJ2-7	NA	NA	CASTPGVHTYEQYF	TGTGCCAGCACTCCAGGGGTCCACACCTACGAGCAGTACTTC
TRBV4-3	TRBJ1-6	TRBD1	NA	CASSQTGQSPLHF	TGCGCCAGCAGCCAGACAGGGCAATCACCCCTCCACTTT
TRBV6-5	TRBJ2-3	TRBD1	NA	CASSYGLGQGKDTQYF	TGTGCCAGCAGTTACGGTCTGGGACAGGGGAAGGATACGCAGTATTTT
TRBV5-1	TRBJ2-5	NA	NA	CASRGNSTGHRETQYF	TGCGCCAGCAGGGGCAATTCGACAGGCCACCGGGAGACCCAGTACTTC
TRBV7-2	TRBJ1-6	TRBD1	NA	CASSPTGTVQALHF	TGTGCCAGCAGCCCTACCGGGACAGTACAGGCCCTCCACTTT
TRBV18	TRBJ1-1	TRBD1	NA	CASSPQQQGGTEAFF	TGTGCCAGCTCACCACAGCAACAGGGGGGGACTGAAGCTTTCTTT
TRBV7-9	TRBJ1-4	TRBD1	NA	CASSPDLNRGPFNEKLFF	TGTGCCAGCAGCCCTGATCTTAACAGGGGGCCGTTTAATGAAAAACTGTTTTTT
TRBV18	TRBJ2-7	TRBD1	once	CASSQATGGNYEQYF	TGTGCCAGCTCCCAGGCCACAGGGGGAAACTACGAGCAGTACTTC
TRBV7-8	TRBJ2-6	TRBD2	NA	CASSSQTGTSFYGANVLTF	TGTGCCAGCAGCTCACAGACCGGGACTAGCTTCTATGGGGCCAACGTCCTGACTTTC
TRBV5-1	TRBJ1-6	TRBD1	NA	CASSLQGARDSPLHF	TGCGCCAGCAGCTTACAGGGGGCGCGGGATTCACCCCTCCACTTT
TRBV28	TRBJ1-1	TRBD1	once	CASSLSGQGSLF	TGTGCCAGCAGTTTATCGGGACAGGGGTCCCTGTTT
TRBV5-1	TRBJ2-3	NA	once	CASKTFGGTSTDTQYF	TGCGCCAGCAAGACCTTTGGGGGGACTAGCACAGATACGCAGTATTTT
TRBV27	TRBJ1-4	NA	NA	CASSLIGGVEKLFF	TGTGCCAGCAGTTTAATCGGGGGGGTCGAAAAACTGTTTTTT
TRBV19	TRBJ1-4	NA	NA	CASSTRTVNEKLFF	TGTGCCAGTAGTACTCGGACAGTCAATGAAAAACTGTTTTTT
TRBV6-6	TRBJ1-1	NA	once	CASSPRGAGTEAFF	TGTGCCAGCAGTCCCCGGGGGGCAGGGACTGAAGCTTTCTTT
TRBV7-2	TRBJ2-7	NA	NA	CASSQAGTYEQYF	TGTGCCAGCAGCCAAGCAGGGACCTACGAGCAGTACTTC
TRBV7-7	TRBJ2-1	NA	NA	CASSLSAWGDEQFF	TGTGCTAGCAGCTTATCCGCCTGGGGCGATGAGCAGTTCTTC
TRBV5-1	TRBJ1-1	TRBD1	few	CASSLGDRGWTEAFF	TGCGCCAGCAGCTTGGGGGACAGGGGGTGGACTGAAGCTTTCTTT
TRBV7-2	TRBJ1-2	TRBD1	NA	CASSLMGQGSYGYTF	TGTGCCAGCAGCTTGATGGGACAGGGGAGCTATGGCTACACCTTC
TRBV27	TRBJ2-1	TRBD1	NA	CASSPRDRGGNEQFF	TGTGCCAGCAGTCCCCGGGACAGGGGAGGAAATGAGCAGTTCTTC
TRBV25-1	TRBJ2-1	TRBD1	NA	CASSVSGTGGEGTQFF	TGTGCCAGCAGTGTCTCCGGGACAGGGGGCGAGGGTACGCAGTTCTTC
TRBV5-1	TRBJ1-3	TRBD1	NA	CASSSGGSGNTIYF	TGCGCCAGCAGCTCAGGGGGCTCTGGAAACACCATATATTTT
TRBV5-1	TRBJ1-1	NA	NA	CASSLPTAEMSGEAFF	TGCGCCAGCAGCCTCCCGACAGCTGAAATGTCAGGTGAAGCTTTCTTT